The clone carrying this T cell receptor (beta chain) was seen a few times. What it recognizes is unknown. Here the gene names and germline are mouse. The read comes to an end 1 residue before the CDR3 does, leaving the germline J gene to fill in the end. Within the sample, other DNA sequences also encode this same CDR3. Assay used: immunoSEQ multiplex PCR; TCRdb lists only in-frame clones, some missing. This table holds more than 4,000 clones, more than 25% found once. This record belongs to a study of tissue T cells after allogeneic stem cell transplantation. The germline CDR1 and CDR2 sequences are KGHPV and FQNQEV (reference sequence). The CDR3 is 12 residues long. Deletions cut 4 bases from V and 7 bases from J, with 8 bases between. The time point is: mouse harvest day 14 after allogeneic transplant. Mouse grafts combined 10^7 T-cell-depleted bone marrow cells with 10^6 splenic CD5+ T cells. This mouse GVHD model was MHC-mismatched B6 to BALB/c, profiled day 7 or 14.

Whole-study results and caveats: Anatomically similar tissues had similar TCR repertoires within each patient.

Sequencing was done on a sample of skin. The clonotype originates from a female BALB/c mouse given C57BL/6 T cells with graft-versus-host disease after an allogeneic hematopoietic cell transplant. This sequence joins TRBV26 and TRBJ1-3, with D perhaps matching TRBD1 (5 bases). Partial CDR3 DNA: TGTGCCAGCAGTCCATCAGGGAATACGCTCTAT. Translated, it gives CASSPSGNTLY. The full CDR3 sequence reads CASSPSGNTLYF.